These T cell receptor beta chains were read from a single sample in a study of blood T cell repertoires in COVID-19. This table comes from immunoSEQ multiplex PCR, and its TCRdb copy is limited to in-frame clones, with some not included. The sample consists of 240,000 or so clones, over 75% of them appearing once. What was sequenced was peripheral blood. The receptors were gathered from a young woman with acute or convalescent COVID-19. The CDR3 runs from the conserved cysteine through the conserved F or W. D genes are given only for firm matches. Some rows mark clone size as missing; the rest say once, few, many or name a class of expanded clone.

TRBJ1-4,TRBV6-2/TRBV6-3,TRBD1,-,TGTGCCAGCAGTTACGGATGGACAGGGGGCGAAAAACTGTTTTTT,CASSYGWTGGEKLFF
TRBJ2-1,TRBV19,TRBD2,once,TGTGCCAGTAGTACCGGGACTAGCGGATCTCGCTCCTACAATGAGCAGTTCTTC,CASSTGTSGSRSYNEQFF
TRBJ2-4,TRBV11-2,TRBD2,-,TGTGCCAGCAGCCTAGAGAGGACGGCGGGACTACCTTTGGCCAAAAACATTCAGTACTTC,CASSLERTAGLPLAKNIQYF
TRBJ2-4,TRBV7-2,-,-,TGTGCCAGCAGCCCTCGAGAGCTAGCTAGGGCCAAAAACATTCAGTACTTC,CASSPRELARAKNIQYF
TRBJ2-5,TRBV20-1,-,-,TGCAGTTACAGGGTAGCGGAGACCCAGTACTTC,CSYRVAETQYF
TRBJ2-2,TRBV7-8,TRBD2,-,TGTGCCAGCAGCTGGGGACTAGCGGGAGTATCAGGGGAGCTGTTTTTT,CASSWGLAGVSGELFF
TRBJ2-1,TRBV4-1,-,-,TGCGCCAGCAGCCAAGAGGACTATAAGACGGGACAGCCCTACAATGAGCAGTTCTTC,CASSQEDYKTGQPYNEQFF
TRBJ2-7,TRBV19,TRBD1,few,TGTGCCAGTAGTATGGTGGGACAGGGGGTCGAGCAGTACTTC,CASSMVGQGVEQYF
TRBJ2-7,TRBV21-1,-,-,TGTGCCAGCAGCAAAGTCCTTTCGGGGGAGGCCTACGAGCAGTACTTC,CASSKVLSGEAYEQYF
TRBJ1-1,TRBV19,-,-,TGTGCCAGTAGTACCAGATCGGGTGGTGAAGCTTTCTTT,CASSTRSGGEAFF